A single sample gave rise to the 5 T cell receptor beta chains below, sequenced in a study of shared clonotypes between healthy human individuals. TCRdb's table, derived via immunoSEQ multiplex PCR, lists solely in-frame clones and lacks some. The profile shows around 2.3 million clones, 95% of them singletons. Sequenced material: naive CD4+ T cells sorted from blood. The subset: CD45RA+ positively selected. Every receptor here comes from a young man in good health.

This sequence joins TRBV9 and TRBJ2-3; D is possibly TRBD2 (6 bases). The CDR3 length is 18 residues. V dropped 4 bases and J dropped 3 bases, with 24 bases sitting between them. Germline V gives CDR1 SGDLS, CDR2 YYNGEE. CDR3 DNA sequence: TGTGCCAGCAGCACCGACCCGACTAGGACCCTTAAGACAGATACGCAGTATTTT. Translation: CASSTDPTRTLKTDTQYF.

The gene calls are TRBV5-1 and TRBJ1-2, with D possibly being TRBD1 (5 bases). Trimming removed 0 bases from V and 4 bases from J, with 10 bases in between. This CDR3 is 14 amino acids long. The germline V gene encodes CDR1 SGHRS and CDR2 YFSETQ. The CDR3 loop reads CASSLDRPRYGYTF. The CDR3, as DNA: TGCGCCAGCAGCTTGGACAGGCCCCGCTATGGCTACACCTTC.

V is TRBV7-9 and J is TRBJ2-7; no definite D call. The germline gives CDR1 SEHNR, CDR2 FQNEAQ (reference sequence). Trimming removed 1 base from V and 2 bases from J, with 15 bases in between. This CDR3 region has 16 residues. The CDR3 DNA is TGTGCCAGCAGCTTAGTAAGCTGGGGATCTACCTACGAGCAGTACTTC. This gives the protein CASSLVSWGSTYEQYF.

This chain joins TRBV9 and TRBJ2-2, with TRBD2 identical over 16 bases. This CDR3 comprises 18 residues. The germline CDR1 and CDR2 sequences are SGDLS and YYNGEE. V shed 0 bases and J 6 bases; nucleotides not matched to a gene: 5. The CDR3 loop reads CASSVGGTSGRAAGELFF. CDR3 nucleotide sequence: TGTGCCAGCAGCGTAGGTGGGACTAGCGGGAGGGCCGCCGGGGAGCTGTTTTTT.

The V gene is TRBV29-1, the J gene TRBJ1-1; D remains ambiguous. From germline, CDR1 is SQVTM and CDR2 ANQGSEA. V lost 4 bases and J lost 6, with 18 bases in between. This CDR3 is 14 amino acids long. The CDR3: CSVVWVSFSSEAFF. DNA for the CDR3: TGCAGCGTTGTTTGGGTCAGCTTCTCGTCTGAAGCTTTCTTT. Using reference TRBV29-1 and TRBJ1-1 for the parts outside the CDR3, the full variable domain is SAVISQKPSRDICQRGTSLTIQCQVDSQVTMMFWYRQQPGQSLTLIATANQGSEATYESGFVIDKFPISRPNLTFSTLTVSNMSPEDSSIYLCSVVWVSFSSEAFFGQGTRLTVV.